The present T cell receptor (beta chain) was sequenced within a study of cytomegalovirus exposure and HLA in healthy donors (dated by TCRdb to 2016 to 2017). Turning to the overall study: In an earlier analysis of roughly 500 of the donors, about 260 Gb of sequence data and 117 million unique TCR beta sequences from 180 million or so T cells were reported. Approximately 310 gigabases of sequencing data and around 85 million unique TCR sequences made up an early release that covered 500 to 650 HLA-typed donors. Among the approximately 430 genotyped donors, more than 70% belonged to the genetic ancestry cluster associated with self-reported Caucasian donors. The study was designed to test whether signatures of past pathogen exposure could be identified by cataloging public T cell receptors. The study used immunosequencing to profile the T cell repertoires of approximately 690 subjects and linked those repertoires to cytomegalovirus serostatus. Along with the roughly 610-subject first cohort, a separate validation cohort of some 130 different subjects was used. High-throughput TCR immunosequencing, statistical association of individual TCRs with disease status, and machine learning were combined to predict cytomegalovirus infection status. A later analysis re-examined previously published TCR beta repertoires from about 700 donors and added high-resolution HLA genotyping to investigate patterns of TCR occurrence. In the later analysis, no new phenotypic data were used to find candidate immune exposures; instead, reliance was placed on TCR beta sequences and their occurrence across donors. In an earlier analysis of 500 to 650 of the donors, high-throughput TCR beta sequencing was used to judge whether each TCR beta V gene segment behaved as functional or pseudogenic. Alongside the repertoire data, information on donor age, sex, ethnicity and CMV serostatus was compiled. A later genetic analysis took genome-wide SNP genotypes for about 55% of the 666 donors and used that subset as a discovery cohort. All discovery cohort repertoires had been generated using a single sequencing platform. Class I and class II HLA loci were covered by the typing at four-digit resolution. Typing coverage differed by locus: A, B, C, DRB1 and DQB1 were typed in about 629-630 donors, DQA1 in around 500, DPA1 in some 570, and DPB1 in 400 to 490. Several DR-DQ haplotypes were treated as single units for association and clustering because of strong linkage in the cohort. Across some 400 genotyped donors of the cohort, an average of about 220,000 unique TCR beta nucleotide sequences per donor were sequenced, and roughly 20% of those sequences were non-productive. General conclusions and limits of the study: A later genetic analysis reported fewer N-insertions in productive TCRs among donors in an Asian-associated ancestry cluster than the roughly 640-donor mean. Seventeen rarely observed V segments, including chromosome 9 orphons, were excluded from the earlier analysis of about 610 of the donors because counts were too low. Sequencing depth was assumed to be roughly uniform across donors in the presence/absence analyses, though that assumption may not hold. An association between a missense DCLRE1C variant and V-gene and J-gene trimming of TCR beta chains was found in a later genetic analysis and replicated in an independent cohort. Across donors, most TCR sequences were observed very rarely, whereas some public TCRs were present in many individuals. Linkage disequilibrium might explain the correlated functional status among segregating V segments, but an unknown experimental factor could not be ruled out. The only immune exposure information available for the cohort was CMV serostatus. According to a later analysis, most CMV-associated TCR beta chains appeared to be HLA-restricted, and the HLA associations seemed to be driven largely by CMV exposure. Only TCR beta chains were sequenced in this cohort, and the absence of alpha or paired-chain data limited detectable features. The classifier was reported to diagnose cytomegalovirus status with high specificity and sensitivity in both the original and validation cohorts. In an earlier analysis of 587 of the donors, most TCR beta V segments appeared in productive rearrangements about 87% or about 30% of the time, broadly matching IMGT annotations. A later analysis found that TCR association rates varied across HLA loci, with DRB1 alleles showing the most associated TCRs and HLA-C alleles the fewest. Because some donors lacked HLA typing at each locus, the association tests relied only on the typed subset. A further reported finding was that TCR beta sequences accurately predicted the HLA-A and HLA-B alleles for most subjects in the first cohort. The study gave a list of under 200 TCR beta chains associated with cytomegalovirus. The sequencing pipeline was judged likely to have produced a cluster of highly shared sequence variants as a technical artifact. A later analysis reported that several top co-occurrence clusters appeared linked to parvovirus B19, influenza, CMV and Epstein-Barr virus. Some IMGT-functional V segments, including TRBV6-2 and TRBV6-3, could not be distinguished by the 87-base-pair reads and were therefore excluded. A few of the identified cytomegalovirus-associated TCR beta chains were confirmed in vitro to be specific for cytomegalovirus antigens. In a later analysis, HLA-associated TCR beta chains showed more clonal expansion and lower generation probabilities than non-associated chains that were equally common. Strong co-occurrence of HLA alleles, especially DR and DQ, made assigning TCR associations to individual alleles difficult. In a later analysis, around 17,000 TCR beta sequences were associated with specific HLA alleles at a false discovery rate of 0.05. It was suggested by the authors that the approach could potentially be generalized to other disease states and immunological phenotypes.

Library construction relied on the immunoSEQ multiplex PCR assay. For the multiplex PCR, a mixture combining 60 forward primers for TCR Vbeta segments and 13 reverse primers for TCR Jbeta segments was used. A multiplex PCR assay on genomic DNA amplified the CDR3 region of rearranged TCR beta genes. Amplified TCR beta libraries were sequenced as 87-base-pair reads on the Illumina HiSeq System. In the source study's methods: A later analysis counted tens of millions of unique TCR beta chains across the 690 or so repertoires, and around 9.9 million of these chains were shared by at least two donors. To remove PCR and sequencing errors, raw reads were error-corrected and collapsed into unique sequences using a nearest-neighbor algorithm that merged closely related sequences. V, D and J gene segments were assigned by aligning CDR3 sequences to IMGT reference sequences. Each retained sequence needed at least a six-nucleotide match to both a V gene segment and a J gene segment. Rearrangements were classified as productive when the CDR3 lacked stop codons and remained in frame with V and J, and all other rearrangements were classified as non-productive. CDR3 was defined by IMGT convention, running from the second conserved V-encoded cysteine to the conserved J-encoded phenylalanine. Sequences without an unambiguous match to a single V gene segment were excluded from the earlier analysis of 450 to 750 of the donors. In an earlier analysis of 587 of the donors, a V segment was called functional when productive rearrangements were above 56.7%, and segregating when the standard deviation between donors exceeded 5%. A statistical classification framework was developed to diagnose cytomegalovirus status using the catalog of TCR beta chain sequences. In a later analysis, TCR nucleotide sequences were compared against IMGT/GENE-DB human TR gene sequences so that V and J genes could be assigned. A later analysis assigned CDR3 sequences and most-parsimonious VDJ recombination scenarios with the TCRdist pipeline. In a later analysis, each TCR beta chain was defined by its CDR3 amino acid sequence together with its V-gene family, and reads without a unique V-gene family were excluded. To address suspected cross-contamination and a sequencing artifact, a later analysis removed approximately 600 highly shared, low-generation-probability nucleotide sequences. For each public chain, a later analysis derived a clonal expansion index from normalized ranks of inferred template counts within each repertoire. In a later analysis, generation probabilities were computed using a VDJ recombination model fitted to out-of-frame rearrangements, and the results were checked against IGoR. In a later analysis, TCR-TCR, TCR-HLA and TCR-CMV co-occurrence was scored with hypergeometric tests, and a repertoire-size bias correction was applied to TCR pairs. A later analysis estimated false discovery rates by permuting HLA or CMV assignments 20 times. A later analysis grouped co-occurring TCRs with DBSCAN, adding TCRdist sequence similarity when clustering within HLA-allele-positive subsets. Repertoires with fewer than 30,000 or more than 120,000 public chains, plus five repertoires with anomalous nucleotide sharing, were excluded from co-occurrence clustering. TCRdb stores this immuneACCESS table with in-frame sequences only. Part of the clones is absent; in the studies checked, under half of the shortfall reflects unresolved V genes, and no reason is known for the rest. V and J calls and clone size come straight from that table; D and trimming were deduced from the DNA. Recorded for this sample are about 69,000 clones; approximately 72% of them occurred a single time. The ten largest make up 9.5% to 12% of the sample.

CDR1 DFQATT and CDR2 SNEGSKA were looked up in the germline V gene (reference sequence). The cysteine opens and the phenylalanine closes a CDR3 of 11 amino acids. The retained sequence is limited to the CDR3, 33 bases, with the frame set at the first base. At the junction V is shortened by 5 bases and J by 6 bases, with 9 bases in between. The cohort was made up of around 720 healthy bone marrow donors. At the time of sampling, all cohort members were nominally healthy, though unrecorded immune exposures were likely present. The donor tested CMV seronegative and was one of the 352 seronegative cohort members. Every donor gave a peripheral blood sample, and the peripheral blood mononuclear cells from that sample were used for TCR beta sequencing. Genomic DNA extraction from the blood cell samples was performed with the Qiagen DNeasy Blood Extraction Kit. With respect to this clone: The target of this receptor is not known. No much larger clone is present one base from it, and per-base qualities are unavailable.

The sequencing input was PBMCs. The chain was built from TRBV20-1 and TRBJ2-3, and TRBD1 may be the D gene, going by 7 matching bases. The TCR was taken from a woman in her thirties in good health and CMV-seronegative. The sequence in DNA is TGCAGTGCTCAGGGGGGTGATACGCAGTATTTT. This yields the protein CSAQGGDTQYF.